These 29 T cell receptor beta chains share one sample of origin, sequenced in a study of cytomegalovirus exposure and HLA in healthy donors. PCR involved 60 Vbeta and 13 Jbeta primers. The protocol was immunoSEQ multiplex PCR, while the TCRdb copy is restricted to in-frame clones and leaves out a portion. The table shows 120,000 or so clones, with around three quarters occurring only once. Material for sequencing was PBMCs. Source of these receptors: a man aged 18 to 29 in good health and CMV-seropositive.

As DNA, the CDR3 is TGTGCCAGCAGCAAAATGACAGGGGTCTACGAGCAGTACTTC. Its translation: CASSKMTGVYEQYF. The chain couples TRBV6-5 to TRBJ2-7, with 8 bases aligning to TRBD1. The CDR3 runs 14 residues. CDR1 and CDR2 (germline): MNHEY, SVGAGI. J was trimmed by 3 bases and V by 6 bases; bases with no gene match: 7.

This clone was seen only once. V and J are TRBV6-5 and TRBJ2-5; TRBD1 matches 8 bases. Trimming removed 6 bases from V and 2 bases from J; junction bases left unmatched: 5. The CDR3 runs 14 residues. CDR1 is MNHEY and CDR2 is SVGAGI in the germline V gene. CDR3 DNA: TGTGCCAGCAGCCGACAGGGGTGGCAAGAGACCCAGTACTTC. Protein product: CASSRQGWQETQYF.

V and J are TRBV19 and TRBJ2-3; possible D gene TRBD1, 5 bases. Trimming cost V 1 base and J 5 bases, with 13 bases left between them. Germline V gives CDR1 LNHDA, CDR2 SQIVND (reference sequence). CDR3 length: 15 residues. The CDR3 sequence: CASSIGQGVVDTQYF. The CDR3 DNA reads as TGTGCCAGTAGTATAGGGCAGGGCGTGGTAGATACGCAGTATTTT.

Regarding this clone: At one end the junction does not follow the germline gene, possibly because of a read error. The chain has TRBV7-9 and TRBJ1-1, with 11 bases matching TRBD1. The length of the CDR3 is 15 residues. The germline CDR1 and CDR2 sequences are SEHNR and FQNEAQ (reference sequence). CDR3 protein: CSSSPWGTGGKEAFF. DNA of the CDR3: TGTTCCAGCAGCCCCTGGGGGACAGGGGGTAAAGAGGCTTTCTTT. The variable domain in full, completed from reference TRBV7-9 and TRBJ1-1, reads DTGVSQNPRHKITKRGQNVTFRCDPISEHNRLYWYRQTLGQGPEFLTYFQNEAQLEKSRLLSDRFSAERPKGSFSTLEIQRTEQGDSAMYLCSSSPWGTGGKEAFFGQGTRLTVV.

CDR3 DNA: TGTGCCAGCTCACCACCGGGCGGGGTCAGGGAGACCCAGTACTTC. Its translation is CASSPPGGVRETQYF. The chain has TRBV18 and TRBJ2-5, with a tentative D call TRBD2 (6 bases). The germline V gene encodes CDR1 KGHSH and CDR2 LQKENI. This CDR3 comprises 15 residues. The V end lost 0 bases, the J end lost 5 bases, and 13 bases lay between the germline ends.

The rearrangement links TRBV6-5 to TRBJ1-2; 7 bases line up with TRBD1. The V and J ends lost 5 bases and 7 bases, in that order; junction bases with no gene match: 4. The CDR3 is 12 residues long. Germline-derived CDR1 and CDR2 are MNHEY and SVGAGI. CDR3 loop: CASSETGAGYTF. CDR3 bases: TGTGCCAGCAGTGAAACAGGGGCTGGCTACACCTTC.

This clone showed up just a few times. The DNA of the CDR3 is TGCGCCAGCAGCGGAGTTTCCACAGATACGCAGTATTTT. It encodes CASSGVSTDTQYF. The chain employs TRBV4-1 and TRBJ2-3; D is uncertain. This CDR3 has 13 residues. The V end was cut by 5 bases, the J end by 2 bases, with 8 bases between. Germline CDR1 and CDR2: MGHRA and YSYEKL.

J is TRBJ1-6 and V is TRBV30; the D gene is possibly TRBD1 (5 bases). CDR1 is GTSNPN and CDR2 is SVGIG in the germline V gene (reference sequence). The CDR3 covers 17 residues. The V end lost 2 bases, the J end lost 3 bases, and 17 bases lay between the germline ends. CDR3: CAWSPFGGDNYNSPLHF. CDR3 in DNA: TGTGCCTGGAGTCCTTTCGGGGGAGATAACTATAATTCACCCCTCCACTTT.

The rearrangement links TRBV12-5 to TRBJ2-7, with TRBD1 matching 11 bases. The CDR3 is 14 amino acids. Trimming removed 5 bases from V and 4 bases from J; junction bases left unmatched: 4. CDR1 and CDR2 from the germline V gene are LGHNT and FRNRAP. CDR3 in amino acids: CASGRTGGVYEQYF. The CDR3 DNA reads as TGTGCTAGTGGTAGGACAGGGGGCGTTTACGAGCAGTACTTC.

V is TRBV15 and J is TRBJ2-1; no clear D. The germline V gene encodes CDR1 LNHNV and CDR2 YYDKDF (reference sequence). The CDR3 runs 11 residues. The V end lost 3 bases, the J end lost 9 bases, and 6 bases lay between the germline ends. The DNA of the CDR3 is TGTGCCACCAGCAGCTATATTGAGCAGTTCTTC. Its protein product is CATSSYIEQFF.

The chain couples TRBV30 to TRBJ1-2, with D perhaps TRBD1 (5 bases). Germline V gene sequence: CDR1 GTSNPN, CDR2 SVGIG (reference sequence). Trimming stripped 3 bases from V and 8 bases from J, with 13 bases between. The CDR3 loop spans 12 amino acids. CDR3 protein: CAWRGGTPGYTF. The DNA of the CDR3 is TGTGCCTGGAGGGGGGGAACGCCGGGCTACACCTTC.

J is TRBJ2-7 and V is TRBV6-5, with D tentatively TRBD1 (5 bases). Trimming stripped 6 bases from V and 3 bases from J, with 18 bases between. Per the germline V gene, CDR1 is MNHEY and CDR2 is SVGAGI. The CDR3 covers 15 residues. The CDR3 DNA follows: TGTGCCAGCAGCAACTCCGCGACAGCAGTCTACGAGCAGTACTTC. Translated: CASSNSATAVYEQYF.

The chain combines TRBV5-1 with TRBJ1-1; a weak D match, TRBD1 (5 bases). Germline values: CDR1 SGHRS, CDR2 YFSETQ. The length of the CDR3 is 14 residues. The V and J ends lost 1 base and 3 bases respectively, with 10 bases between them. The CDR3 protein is CASSLTGPDTEAFF. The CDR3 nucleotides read TGCGCCAGCAGCTTGACAGGACCCGACACTGAAGCTTTCTTT. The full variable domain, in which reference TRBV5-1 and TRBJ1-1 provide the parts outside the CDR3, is KAGVTQTPRYLIKTRGQQVTLSCSPISGHRSVSWYQQTPGQGLQFLFEYFSETQRNKGNFPGRFSGRQFSNSRSEMNVSTLELGDSALYLCASSLTGPDTEAFFGQGTRLTVV.

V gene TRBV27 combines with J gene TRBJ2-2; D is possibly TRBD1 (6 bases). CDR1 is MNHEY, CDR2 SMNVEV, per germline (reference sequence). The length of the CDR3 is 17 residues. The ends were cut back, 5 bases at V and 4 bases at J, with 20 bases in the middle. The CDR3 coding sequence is TGTGCCAGCAGTGACTCTCCAGCAGGGGCGCTCACCGGGGAGCTGTTTTTT. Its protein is CASSDSPAGALTGELFF.

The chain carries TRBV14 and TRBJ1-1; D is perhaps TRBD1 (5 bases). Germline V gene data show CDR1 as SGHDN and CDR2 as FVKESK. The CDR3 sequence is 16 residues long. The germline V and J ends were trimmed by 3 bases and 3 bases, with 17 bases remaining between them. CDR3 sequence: CASSHLSGIQDTEAFF. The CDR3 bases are TGTGCCAGCAGCCATCTTTCAGGGATTCAGGACACTGAAGCTTTCTTT.

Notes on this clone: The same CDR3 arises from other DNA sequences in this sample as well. The CDR3 nucleotides are TGTGCCAGCAGGCCGGGACTGGAGACGTCCTATGGCTACACCTTC. Translated, it gives CASRPGLETSYGYTF. The rearrangement links TRBV6-5 to TRBJ1-2; D may be TRBD1 (5 bases). CDR1 is MNHEY and CDR2 is SVGAGI in the germline V gene. The length of the CDR3 is 15 residues. Trimming removed 6 bases at V and 4 bases at J, with 18 bases between.

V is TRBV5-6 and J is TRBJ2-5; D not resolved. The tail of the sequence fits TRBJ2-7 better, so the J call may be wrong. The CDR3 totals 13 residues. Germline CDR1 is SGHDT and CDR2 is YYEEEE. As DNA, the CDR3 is TGTGCCAGCAGTAAGAGGCAGTCATACGAGCAGTACTTC. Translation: CASSKRQSYEQYF.

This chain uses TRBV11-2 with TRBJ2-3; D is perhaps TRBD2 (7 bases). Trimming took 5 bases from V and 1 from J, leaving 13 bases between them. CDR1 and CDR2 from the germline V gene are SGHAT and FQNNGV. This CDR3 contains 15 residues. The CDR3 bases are TGTGCCAGCAGCCCTGGGGGGGCCCGCACAGATACGCAGTATTTT. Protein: CASSPGGARTDTQYF.

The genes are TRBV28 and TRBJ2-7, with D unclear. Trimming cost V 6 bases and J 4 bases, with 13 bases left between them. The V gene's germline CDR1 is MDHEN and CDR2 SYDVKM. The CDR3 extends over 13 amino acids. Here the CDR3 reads CASRFPSGYEQYF. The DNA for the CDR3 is TGTGCCAGCAGATTTCCCTCAGGATACGAGCAGTACTTC.

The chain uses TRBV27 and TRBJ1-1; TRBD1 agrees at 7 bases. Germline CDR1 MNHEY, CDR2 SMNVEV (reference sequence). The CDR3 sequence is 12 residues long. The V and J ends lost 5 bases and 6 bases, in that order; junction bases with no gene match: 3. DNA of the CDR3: TGTGCCAGCAGTCTCCAGGGGGCTGAAGCTTTCTTT. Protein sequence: CASSLQGAEAFF.

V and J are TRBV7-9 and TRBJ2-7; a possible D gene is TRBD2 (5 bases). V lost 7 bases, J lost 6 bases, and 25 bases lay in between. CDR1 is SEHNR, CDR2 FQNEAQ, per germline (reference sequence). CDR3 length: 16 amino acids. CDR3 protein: CASTPCPSQRRAEQYF. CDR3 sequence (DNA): TGTGCCAGCACCCCCTGCCCTAGTCAAAGGCGGGCCGAGCAGTACTTC.

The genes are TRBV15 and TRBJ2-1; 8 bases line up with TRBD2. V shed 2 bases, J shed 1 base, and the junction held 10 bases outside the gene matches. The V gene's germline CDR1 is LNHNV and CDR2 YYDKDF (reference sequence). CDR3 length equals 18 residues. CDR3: CATSRFSGSGKSYNEQFF. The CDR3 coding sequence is TGTGCCACCAGCAGATTCTCCGGTAGCGGGAAGTCCTACAATGAGCAGTTCTTC.

Here the CDR3 DNA reads TGCAGCGTTGAGAACAGGCGCGACTATGGCTACACCTTC. Amino acid sequence: CSVENRRDYGYTF. This chain links TRBV29-1 with TRBJ1-2; D possibly corresponds to TRBD1 (5 bases). This CDR3 is 13 amino acids long. The germline V gene has CDR1 SQVTM and CDR2 ANQGSEA. Between the trimmed V and J ends, which lost 3 bases and 3 bases, there was a span of 11 bases.

DNA of the CDR3: TGTGCCACCAGCAGAGATCGGGGGGCCGGAGAAGAGACCCAGTACTTC. It codes for CATSRDRGAGEETQYF. The chain recombines TRBV15 with TRBJ2-5; D perhaps matches TRBD2 (7 bases). The germline V gene has CDR1 LNHNV and CDR2 YYDKDF (reference sequence). The ends were cut back, 0 bases at V and 3 bases at J, with 14 bases in the middle. CDR3 length: 16 amino acids.

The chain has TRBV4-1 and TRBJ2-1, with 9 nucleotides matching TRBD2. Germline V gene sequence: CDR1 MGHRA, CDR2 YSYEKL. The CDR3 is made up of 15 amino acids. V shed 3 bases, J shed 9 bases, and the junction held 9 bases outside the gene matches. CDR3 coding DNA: TGCGCCAGCAGCCAGGGGCGAGCGGGGGGTACTGAGCAGTTCTTC. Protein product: CASSQGRAGGTEQFF.

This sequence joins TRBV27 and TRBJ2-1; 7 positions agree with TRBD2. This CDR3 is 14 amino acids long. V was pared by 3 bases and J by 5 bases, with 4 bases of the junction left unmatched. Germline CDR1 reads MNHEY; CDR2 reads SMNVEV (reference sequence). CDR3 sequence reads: CASSFGGGNNEQFF. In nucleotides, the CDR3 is TGTGCCAGCAGTTTTGGGGGGGGGAACAATGAGCAGTTCTTC.

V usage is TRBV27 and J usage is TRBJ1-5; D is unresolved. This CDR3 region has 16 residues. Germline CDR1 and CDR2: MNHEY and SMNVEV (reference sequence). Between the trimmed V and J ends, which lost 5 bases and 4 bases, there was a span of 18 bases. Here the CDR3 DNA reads TGTGCCAGCAGTGACGCGGCAGCCTCGCGGAATCAGCCCCAGCATTTT. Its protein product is CASSDAAASRNQPQHF.

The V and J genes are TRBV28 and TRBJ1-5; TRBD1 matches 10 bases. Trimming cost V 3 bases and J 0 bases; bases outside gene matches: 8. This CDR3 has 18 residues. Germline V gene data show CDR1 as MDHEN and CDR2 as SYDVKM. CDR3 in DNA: TGTGCCAGCAGTTTCCCGGACAGGGGGTACCTTAGCAATCAGCCCCAGCATTTT. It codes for CASSFPDRGYLSNQPQHF.

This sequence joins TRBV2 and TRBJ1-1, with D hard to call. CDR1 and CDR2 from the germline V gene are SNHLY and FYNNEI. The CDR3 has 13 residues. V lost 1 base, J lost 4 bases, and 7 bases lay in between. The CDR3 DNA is TGTGCCAGCAGTGAAGAAGGGAGCACTGAAGCTTTCTTT. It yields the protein CASSEEGSTEAFF.